Below, 4 T cell receptor beta chains from the same sample are listed, as sequenced in a study of spatial heterogeneity in lung cancer. Described time point: blood at routine non-recurrence follow-up after resection. Sequencing was performed on whole RNA extracted from tumor and nontumor lung tissue, or from frozen PBMC, and the material was left unsorted. One entry per CDR3 protein, called by TCRdb with MiXCR from the 5' RACE reads. The sample records 95,000 to 130,000 distinct CDR3 sequences, less than 15% being singletons. The sample in question was PBMCs, obtained at follow-up. The receptors come from a male donor with early-stage non-small cell lung cancer.

The chain uses TRBV10-3 and TRBJ2-7; 8 bases are a match to TRBD1. Germline CDR1 reads ENHRY; CDR2 reads SYGVKD. With V trimmed by 4 bases and J by 3 bases, 8 bases remained unmatched. The CDR3 runs 15 residues. CDR3 protein: CAISGGRQGYYEQYF. CDR3 coding DNA: TGTGCCATCAGTGGCGGACGACAGGGGTACTACGAGCAGTACTTC.

The CDR3, as DNA: TGCGCCAGCAGCCAAGAAAGAGGGACAGAAATCCACGAGCAGTACTTC. Translating gives CASSQERGTEIHEQYF. The V and J genes are TRBV4-1 and TRBJ2-7; 7 bases agree with TRBD1. The CDR3 consists of 16 residues. J lost 5 bases, V lost 0 bases, and 10 bases had no gene match. Germline assignment: CDR1 MGHRA and CDR2 YSYEKL.

CDR3 residues: CASSLVPDSTYEQYF. The CDR3 region has the DNA TGCGCCAGCAGCTTGGTCCCGGACTCCACCTACGAGCAGTACTTC. The chain employs TRBV5-1 and TRBJ2-7; D is perhaps TRBD2 (5 bases). CDR1 is SGHRS and CDR2 is YFSETQ in the germline V gene. The CDR3 is 15 residues long. Between the trimmed V and J ends, which lost 0 bases and 2 bases, there was a span of 12 bases.

CDR3 in amino acids: CSVEGGAFGEQFF. In nucleotides, the CDR3 is TGCAGCGTCGAGGGTGGGGCCTTTGGAGAGCAGTTCTTC. V and J are TRBV29-1 and TRBJ2-1; D possibly uses TRBD1 or TRBD2 (5 bases each). There are 13 residues in the CDR3. V lost 6 bases and J 10 bases, leaving 19 bases between the germline ends. Looked up from germline, CDR1 is SQVTM and CDR2 is ANQGSEA.